This T cell receptor (beta chain) was retrieved from a study of T cells after yellow fever vaccination. Findings and limits, study-wide: Just a small share of clonotypes turned up in the CD4 compartment as well as the CD8 compartment.

5'RACE template switching added a universal primer site and UMIs to TCR cDNA. TCRdb used MiXCR to reprocess the 5' RACE reads, holding one entry per CDR3 protein. The sample has hundreds of thousands of distinct CDR3 sequences; around an eighth are singletons. This CDR3 comprises 17 residues. Germline loops: CDR1 LNHNV, CDR2 YYDKDF (reference sequence). A word on this clonotype: Its cognate antigen is unknown. Compared with germline, one end of the junction differs, possibly owing to a read error.

The sequence derives from a man in his thirties or forties who received the YFV17D yellow fever vaccine. Material: PBMCs, obtained on the day of the yellow fever booster vaccination. The chain joins TRBV15 to TRBJ2-1; 7 bases align to TRBD2. The CDR3: CATSRDWGGSSYNEPFF. In DNA, the CDR3 is TGTGCCACCAGCAGAGATTGGGGGGGGAGCTCCTACAATGAGCCGTTCTTC.